The rows below give T cell receptor beta chains drawn from one sample of a study of cytomegalovirus exposure and HLA in healthy donors. TCRdb keeps only in-frame clones here, not all; method: immunoSEQ multiplex PCR. Of 95,000 to 110,000 clones in the sample, 77% were seen once. Sequences were obtained from PBMCs. Receptors were obtained from a male donor in good health and CMV-seronegative. Each CDR3 is given with its conserved first and last residue. A D gene is named only where the DNA matches it firmly. Where a row states a size, it is once, few, many or the class of an expanded clone; other rows omit it.

TRBJ2-7 NA TRBV18 TRBD2 TGTGCCAGCTCACCACTGGCGGGAGAAACCTACGAGCAGTACTTC CASSPLAGETYEQYF
TRBJ2-1 NA TRBV6-4 TRBD2 TGTGCCAGCAGTTCGGGACTAGCGGGGCCTCAGGGGAATGAGCAGTTCTTC CASSSGLAGPQGNEQFF
TRBJ2-5 NA TRBV10-1 NA TGCGCCAGCAGTGGTGGAGGGCCAGAGACCCAGTACTTC CASSGGGPETQYF
TRBJ2-7 NA TRBV29-1 NA TGCAGCGTTGAAGATCTTCAGGGATGGGAGCAGTACTTC CSVEDLQGWEQYF
TRBJ2-7 NA TRBV5-4 TRBD1 TGTGCCAGCAGCTCCCGGACAGGGACCTACGAGCAGTACTTC CASSSRTGTYEQYF
TRBJ2-3 NA TRBV19 TRBD2 TGTGCCAGTATACGCAGCGGGAGAACGGATACGCAGTATTTT CASIRSGRTDTQYF
TRBJ2-5 once TRBV15 NA TGTGCCACCAGCAGAGATAATAACAGGCAAGAGACCCAGTACTTC CATSRDNNRQETQYF
TRBJ1-3 few TRBV27 NA TGTGCCAGTAAACTGCACTCTGGAAACACCATATATTTT CASKLHSGNTIYF
TRBJ1-1 few TRBV18 TRBD1 TGTGCCAGCTCACCCCGGGACAGCTTGAACACTGAAGCTTTCTTT CASSPRDSLNTEAFF
TRBJ1-5 NA TRBV6-1 TRBD1 TGTGCCAGCAGCCAAGGGACAGATAGCAATCAGCCCCAGCATTTT CASSQGTDSNQPQHF
TRBJ2-7 NA TRBV5-1 TRBD1 TGCGCCAGCAGTCGGGCGGGACAGGGGGAATACGAGCAGTACTTC CASSRAGQGEYEQYF
TRBJ2-2 once TRBV5-6 TRBD2 TGTGCCAGCAGCCGACTAGCGGGAGTCACCGGGGAGCTGTTTTTT CASSRLAGVTGELFF
TRBJ2-7 NA TRBV2 TRBD1 TGTGCCAGCAGCGAATCGGACAGGGGTACCTACGAGCAGTACTTC CASSESDRGTYEQYF
TRBJ2-6 NA TRBV18 NA TGTGCCAGCTCACCGGTTCTTTCGTCGGCGGCTGGGGCCAACGTCCTGACTTTC CASSPVLSSAAGANVLTF
TRBJ2-7 once TRBV6-5 NA TGTGCCAGCAGTTACTCTGGCAGGGTGGGGTCCTACGAGCAGTACTTC CASSYSGRVGSYEQYF
TRBJ2-1 NA TRBV15 NA TGTGCCACCAGCAGAGGGGTCGAGGGCTACAATGAGCAGTTCTTC CATSRGVEGYNEQFF
TRBJ2-3 NA TRBV5-1 TRBD1 TGCGCCAGCAGCTTGGGACAGGGAAGCTCAGATACGCAGTATTTT CASSLGQGSSDTQYF
TRBJ1-1 NA TRBV11-2 NA TGTGCCAGCAGCTTAGTGACAGGGAACACTGAAGCTTTCTTT CASSLVTGNTEAFF
TRBJ2-5 NA TRBV7-9 TRBD2 TGTGCCAGCAGCTTATCTAGCGGACAAGAGACCCAGTACTTC CASSLSSGQETQYF
TRBJ2-3 once TRBV7-9 TRBD1 TGTGCCAGCAGCTCCCCAGCGGACAGGGCAGATACGCAGTATTTT CASSSPADRADTQYF
TRBJ1-3 NA TRBV19 TRBD1 TGTGCCAGTCTAGACAGGGGATATGGAAACACCATATATTTT CASLDRGYGNTIYF
TRBJ2-7 NA TRBV27 TRBD1 TGTGCCAGCAGTTCCTGGACAGGTAAAGTCTACGAGCAGTACTTC CASSSWTGKVYEQYF
TRBJ2-1 NA TRBV5-1 NA TGCGCCAGCAGCTTCGGGGAGAGCTCCTACAATGAGCAGTTCTTC CASSFGESSYNEQFF
TRBJ1-1 NA TRBV19 NA TGTGCCAGTAGTAATAGTAGACTCATGAACACTGAAGCTTTCTTT CASSNSRLMNTEAFF
TRBJ2-3 NA TRBV4-2 TRBD1 TGTGCCAGCAGCCAAGCACAGGGGTCGGGAGATACGCAGTATTTT CASSQAQGSGDTQYF
TRBJ1-1 NA TRBV7-8 NA TGTGCCAGCAGCTTAGATACAGGGAGGGACACTGAAGCTTTCTTT CASSLDTGRDTEAFF
TRBJ2-3 NA TRBV5-4 TRBD2 TGTGCCAGCAGACCTAGCGGGAGAAGGTCAGATACGCAGTATTTT CASRPSGRRSDTQYF
TRBJ2-7 NA TRBV5-4 NA TGTGCCAGCAGCGCAACTAGTCCCTACGAGCAGTACTTC CASSATSPYEQYF
TRBJ2-7 NA TRBV5-4 NA TGTGCCAGCAGCCAAGACAGAAGCTCCTACGAGCAGTACTTC CASSQDRSSYEQYF
TRBJ2-7 NA TRBV14 TRBD2 TGTGCCAGCAGCCCCATAGCGGGAGGGGGTTGGAGAGAGCAGTACTTC CASSPIAGGGWREQYF
TRBJ1-2 NA TRBV25-1 TRBD1 TGTGCCAGCAGTGAAGTGGGACAGTCCCGTGGGCTCTACACCTTC CASSEVGQSRGLYTF
TRBJ1-1 NA TRBV29-1 NA TGCAGCGTTAGTTCGAGCACTGAAGCTTTCTTT CSVSSSTEAFF
TRBJ2-1 NA TRBV6-9 NA TGTGCCAGCAGCTGGGGGCCCATAAGCTGTTACAATGAGCAGTTCTTC CASSWGPISCYNEQFF
TRBJ1-1 few TRBV5-5 TRBD1 TGTGCCAGCAGCCCTTTGACAGGGTGGGAGGCTTTCTTT CASSPLTGWEAFF
TRBJ1-4 NA TRBV18 TRBD1 TGTGCCAGCTCACCAAGGGGGCCGCCAATGAATGAAAAACTGTTTTTT CASSPRGPPMNEKLFF
TRBJ2-7 NA TRBV5-8 NA TGTGCCAGCAGCCCCCGCTACGAGCAGTACTTC CASSPRYEQYF
TRBJ1-1 NA TRBV2 TRBD1 TGTGCCAGCAGTGAAGGTTGGACAGGGTCATTCTTT CASSEGWTGSFF
TRBJ2-1 NA TRBV7-2 TRBD2 TGTGCCAGCAGCCCCCGGCTCGGTAGCGGGAGGGGGTCAGGGAATGAGCAGTTCTTC CASSPRLGSGRGSGNEQFF
TRBJ2-7 NA TRBV27 NA TGTGCCAGCAGCCGAGCGGGTTGGACCTACGAGCAGTACTTC CASSRAGWTYEQYF
TRBJ2-1 few TRBV5-1 NA TGCGCCAGCAGCTTACAAATTCGGGGTCCCAATCAAAATGAGCAGTTCTTC CASSLQIRGPNQNEQFF
TRBJ2-3 NA TRBV5-6 TRBD2 TGTGCCAGCAGCCTGCTAGCGGGCGGCACAGATACGCAGTATTTT CASSLLAGGTDTQYF
TRBJ2-7 NA TRBV2 TRBD1 TGTGCCAGCAGTGAGGGACAGGCGATCTACGAGCAGTACTTC CASSEGQAIYEQYF
TRBJ2-3 once TRBV27 NA TGTGCCAGCAGTTCTAGCGCAAGCACAGATACGCAGTATTTT CASSSSASTDTQYF
TRBJ2-2 NA TRBV27 TRBD1 TGTGCCAGCAGTATCTCAGGGGGCTCGGGGGAGCTGTTTTTT CASSISGGSGELFF
TRBJ2-7 NA TRBV19 NA TGTGCCAGTGGGGCTAGCGGAGGGGGGTACGAGCAGTACTTC CASGASGGGYEQYF
TRBJ2-7 NA TRBV11-2 NA TGTGCCAGCAGCTTCCAACAGGTCTACGAGCAGTACTTC CASSFQQVYEQYF
TRBJ2-3 few TRBV10-1 TRBD2 TGCGCCAGCAGTGATCCCGGGACTAGCGGCACAGATACGCAGTATTTT CASSDPGTSGTDTQYF
TRBJ1-2 NA TRBV6-1 TRBD1 TGTGCCAGTCTAACAGGGGATAGGTACTATGGCTACACCTTC CASLTGDRYYGYTF
TRBJ2-1 NA TRBV10-1 NA TGCGCCAGCAGTGATACCCCCACCGCGGATGAGCAGTTCTTC CASSDTPTADEQFF
TRBJ2-1 NA TRBV7-2 TRBD2 TGTGCCAGCAGCTTATACCTAGCGGGAGGGTATTACAATGAGCAGTTCTTC CASSLYLAGGYYNEQFF
TRBJ2-7 NA TRBV23-1 NA TGCGCCAGCAGTCCCCTGGCAGGCAGGGGTTACGAGCAGTACTTC CASSPLAGRGYEQYF
TRBJ2-5 NA TRBV7-3 TRBD1 TGTGCCAGCAGCTATTACAGGACAGGGTTAGGAGAGACCCAGTACTTC CASSYYRTGLGETQYF
TRBJ2-7 NA TRBV18 NA TGTGCCAGCTCGGCCGGACGGGACTCCTACGAGCAGTACTTC CASSAGRDSYEQYF
TRBJ2-2 NA TRBV14 TRBD1 TGTGCCAGCAGTCCCACAGGGGTGAACACCGGGGAGCTGTTTTTT CASSPTGVNTGELFF